A selection of T cell receptor beta chains follows, all from one sample in a study of blood T cell repertoires in COVID-19. TCRdb keeps only in-frame clones here, not all; method: immunoSEQ multiplex PCR. Counted here are about 54,000 clones, 88% occurring once; the ten biggest clones make up approximately 3.7%. Sequencing was carried out using peripheral blood. The source is a human donor in a cohort sampled during active COVID-19. CDR3s include the opening cysteine and the closing phenylalanine or tryptophan. A D gene is named only where the DNA matches it firmly. The size entry is marked missing in some rows and otherwise reads once, few, many or a size class.

d_call | j_call | v_call | clone_size | cdr3_nt | cdr3_aa
TRBD1 | TRBJ1-1 | TRBV5-6 | - | TGTGCCAGCAGCCCAGGACAGGGGCGTGGAGCTTTCTTT | CASSPGQGRGAFF
TRBD2 | TRBJ2-7 | TRBV3-1/TRBV3-2 | - | TGTGCCAGCAGCCGACGACTAGCGGGAGGGCCGGGCGAGCAGTACTTC | CASSRRLAGGPGEQYF
TRBD1 | TRBJ1-5 | TRBV19 | - | TGTGCCAGTAGTACCTCCGGGCAGGGGGACTATCAGCCCCAGCATTTT | CASSTSGQGDYQPQHF
TRBD2 | TRBJ2-1 | TRBV24-1 | - | TGTGCCACCAGTGATTCGCGGGCTAGCGGGATGTGGAATGTGCAGTTCTTC | CATSDSRASGMWNVQFF
- | TRBJ1-1 | TRBV7-2 | - | TGTGCCAGCAGCGTCTTATTGAACACTGAAGCTTTCTTT | CASSVLLNTEAFF
TRBD1 | TRBJ1-1 | TRBV6-6 | - | TGTGCCAGCAGCGATGACAGGGTAGACACTGAAGCTTTCTTT | CASSDDRVDTEAFF
TRBD2 | TRBJ2-1 | TRBV3-1/TRBV3-2 | - | TGTGCCAGCAGCCAAGGAGTAAGGAGCGGGGTGGTGGAGCAGTTCTTC | CASSQGVRSGVVEQFF
- | TRBJ1-3 | TRBV5-6 | - | TGTGCCAGCAGCTTGGGGACTGCTGGAAACACCATATATTTT | CASSLGTAGNTIYF
TRBD1 | TRBJ1-3 | TRBV7-2 | - | TGTGCCAGCAGTCGGAACAGGGGAACTGGAAACACCATATATTTT | CASSRNRGTGNTIYF
- | TRBJ2-5 | TRBV6-5 | - | TGTGCCACCAGGGGGGGTCCCTGGGAGACCCAGTACTTC | CATRGGPWETQYF
TRBD2 | TRBJ2-1 | TRBV3-1/TRBV3-2 | - | TGTGCCAGCAGTAAGGGACTAGCGGGAGTGAAGGAGCAGTTCTTC | CASSKGLAGVKEQFF
TRBD2 | TRBJ2-5 | TRBV7-2 | - | TGTGCCAGCAGCTTGACTAGCGGGGGGGCTTCGGGTGAGACCCAGTACTTC | CASSLTSGGASGETQYF
TRBD1 | TRBJ1-2 | TRBV7-9 | - | TGTGCCGGGGACAGGACCGACTATGGCTACACCTTC | CAGDRTDYGYTF
- | TRBJ1-5 | TRBV30 | - | TGTGCCTGGACAGAGGATGACAATCAGCCCCAGCATTTT | CAWTEDDNQPQHF
- | TRBJ2-7 | TRBV2 | few | TGTGCCAGCAGTAAACAGGGTTACGAGCAGTACTTC | CASSKQGYEQYF
- | TRBJ1-2 | TRBV7-3 | - | TGTGCCAGCAGCTTCGCGGGCGATGCCTATGGCTACACCTTC | CASSFAGDAYGYTF
- | TRBJ2-7 | TRBV19 | - | TGTGCCAGTAGTGACCAGGGCGAAGGTTACGAGCAGTACTTC | CASSDQGEGYEQYF
- | TRBJ1-2 | TRBV29-1 | - | TGCAGCGTTGAAAGCGGGGCTAGGAACACCTTC | CSVESGARNTF
TRBD2 | TRBJ2-5 | TRBV19 | - | TGTGCCAGTAGTATTGGTCTAGCGGGGGGCCAAGAGACCCAGTACTTC | CASSIGLAGGQETQYF
TRBD2 | TRBJ2-1 | TRBV5-6 | - | TGTGCCAGCAGCTACCGGACTAGCGGGAGTACCAGGTCCTACAATGAGCAGTTCTTC | CASSYRTSGSTRSYNEQFF
- | TRBJ1-2 | TRBV5-5 | - | TGTGCCAGCAGTCGCCCGGACACCCTCTATGGCTACACCTTC | CASSRPDTLYGYTF
- | TRBJ2-7 | TRBV11-2 | - | TGTGCCAGCAGCTTCGGGGAGGCCTACGAGCAGTACTTC | CASSFGEAYEQYF
- | TRBJ1-6 | TRBV10-3 | once | TGTGCCATCAGTGAGTTGGACACCTCACCCCTCCACTTT | CAISELDTSPLHF
TRBD2 | TRBJ2-2 | TRBV4-2 | - | TGTGCCAGCAGCCGGAGCGGGGGATTCGGCACCGGGGAGCTGTTTTTT | CASSRSGGFGTGELFF
TRBD1 | TRBJ2-7 | TRBV27 | - | TGTGCCAGCAGTTTATCGCCAGGGGGCGTCGAGCAGTACTTC | CASSLSPGGVEQYF
- | TRBJ1-5 | TRBV12-5 | - | TGTGCTAGTGGTTTGGACAGTGGGCCCAATCAGCCCCAGCATTTT | CASGLDSGPNQPQHF
- | TRBJ1-2 | TRBV4-1 | - | TGCGCCAGCAGCCAAGATCTTAACAGGGAAGACGGCTACACCTTC | CASSQDLNREDGYTF
- | TRBJ2-7 | TRBV6-5 | - | TGTGCCAGCAGTCCAGGGAATTCCTACGAGCAGTACTTC | CASSPGNSYEQYF
TRBD1 | TRBJ1-1 | TRBV14 | few | TGTGCCAGCAGCCCCCGCCTTGGACAGGGGAAGAGCACTGAAGCTTTCTTT | CASSPRLGQGKSTEAFF
TRBD1 | TRBJ2-3 | TRBV11-2 | - | TGTGCCAGCAGCCCCCAGACAGGGGGCAGGGCAGATACGCAGTATTTT | CASSPQTGGRADTQYF
- | TRBJ2-2 | TRBV3-1/TRBV3-2 | - | TGTGCCAGCAGCCGGGGAGACACCGGGGAGCTGTTTTTT | CASSRGDTGELFF
- | TRBJ2-1 | TRBV7-9 | - | TGTGCCAGCAGCTCCCGACTCCCCCCGGAGGCCTACAATGAGCAGTTCTTC | CASSSRLPPEAYNEQFF
TRBD2 | TRBJ2-3 | TRBV25-1 | - | TGTGCCAGCCGGACTAGCGGCACAGATACGCAGTATTTT | CASRTSGTDTQYF
TRBD1 | TRBJ2-1 | TRBV4-3 | - | TGCGCCAGCAGCCAAGAGGGCAGGGGGAATGAGCAGTTCTTC | CASSQEGRGNEQFF
TRBD1 | TRBJ2-2 | TRBV27 | once | TGTGCCAGCAGTTCCGTGGACAGGGGCGTAGGGGAGCTGTTTTTT | CASSSVDRGVGELFF
TRBD1 | TRBJ2-5 | TRBV11-3 | - | TGTGCCAGCAGCGCCGGACAGGACCAAGAGACCCAGTACTTC | CASSAGQDQETQYF
- | TRBJ2-2 | TRBV9 | - | TGTGCCAGCAGAGTATCTACTTCGACCGGGGAGCTGTTTTTT | CASRVSTSTGELFF
- | TRBJ1-6 | TRBV7-2 | - | TGTGCCAGCAGCCGCGGAGGCACCGTTCTAAATTCACCCCTCCACTTT | CASSRGGTVLNSPLHF
- | TRBJ1-1 | TRBV19 | few | TGTGCCAGTAGTTACGATCAGGGGCTCACTGAAGCTTTCTTT | CASSYDQGLTEAFF
TRBD2 | TRBJ2-1 | TRBV18 | - | TGTGCCAGCTCACCAATCGCTAGCGGGGGGAACAATGAGCAGTTCTTC | CASSPIASGGNNEQFF
TRBD1 | TRBJ1-5 | TRBV7-2 | - | TGTGCCAGCAGCCAGCGACAGGGCCGTCAGCCCCAGCATTTT | CASSQRQGRQPQHF
TRBD2 | TRBJ2-6 | TRBV30 | - | TGTGCCGCATACCCCGGGGGGGGCTTGGCCAACGTCCTGACTTTC | CAAYPGGGLANVLTF
TRBD2 | TRBJ2-1 | TRBV6-1 | - | TGTGCCAGCAGTGAAGCGGGACTAGCGGGGCACTACAATGAGCAGTTCTTC | CASSEAGLAGHYNEQFF
TRBD1 | TRBJ1-2 | TRBV5-1 | - | TGCGCCAGCAGCTCTGACAGGGGTCGAGGCTATGGCTACACCTTC | CASSSDRGRGYGYTF
- | TRBJ1-2 | TRBV5-1 | few | TGCGCCAGCAGCAACCGGGACATAGCTAACTATGGCTACACCTTC | CASSNRDIANYGYTF
- | TRBJ2-1 | TRBV11-2 | - | TGTGCCAGCACCAGGGGAAGTACGGGGTCCTACAATGAGCAGTTCTTC | CASTRGSTGSYNEQFF
TRBD2 | TRBJ2-5 | TRBV25-1 | - | TGTGCCAGCAGTGAATGGGCGGGGGGGCGAGAGACCCAGTACTTC | CASSEWAGGRETQYF
- | TRBJ1-4 | TRBV19 | - | TGTGCCAGTAGTTCATCGCCAGGAGAAAAACTGTTTTTT | CASSSSPGEKLFF
TRBD1 | TRBJ1-1 | TRBV14 | - | TGTGCCAGCAGCTTGGGACAGGGCACTGAAGCTTTCTTT | CASSLGQGTEAFF
TRBD1 | TRBJ2-4 | TRBV19 | - | TGTGCCAGTGGGGCCGGGACAGGAGCCAAAAACATTCAGTACTTC | CASGAGTGAKNIQYF
TRBD1 | TRBJ2-7 | TRBV5-4 | - | TGTGCCAGCAGCAAAGGGACAGGTGGGCACGAGCAGTACTTC | CASSKGTGGHEQYF
- | TRBJ2-7 | TRBV10-3 | - | TGTGCCATCAGTAGCCAGGGGTCGACGTCCCACGAGCAGTACTTC | CAISSQGSTSHEQYF